This is a list of T cell receptor beta chains from one sample in a study of CD4 T cells in relation to SARS-CoV-2 and coronaviruses. TCRdb's copy holds only in-frame clones and misses some; the assay was immunoSEQ multiplex PCR. This sample carries approximately 50,000 clones, about 91% of them seen once, and the ten largest clones take 0.3% to 0.5%. The sample was naive CD4+ T cells from PBMCs. The origin of the receptors is an adult with COVID-19. CDR3s include the opening cysteine and the closing phenylalanine or tryptophan. The D gene is left open where the match is weak. Clone size is not always given. Where it is, it says once, few, many or a class for expanded clones.

>TRBD2|TRBJ2-7|14|TRBV5-4|-
TGTGCCAGCAGCTTCTCCAGCGGGAGGCTCGAGCAGTACTTC
CASSFSSGRLEQYF
>-|TRBJ2-5|13|TRBV11-2|-
TGTGCCAGCAGCCTACCAAGCGAAGAGACCCAGTACTTC
CASSLPSEETQYF
>-|TRBJ1-3|13|TRBV25-1|-
TGTGCCAGCAAGATGAGCTCTGGAAACACCATATATTTT
CASKMSSGNTIYF
>-|TRBJ2-1|12|TRBV2|once
TGTGCCAGCACCAGGACCCACGGTGAGCAGTTCTTC
CASTRTHGEQFF
>TRBD2|TRBJ2-5|18|TRBV4-2|-
TGTGCCAGCAGCCAGTCCGGGACTAGCGGGGTTTTACAAGAGACCCAGTACTTC
CASSQSGTSGVLQETQYF
>TRBD2|TRBJ2-5|14|TRBV5-1|-
TGCGCCAGCAGCCCCGGACTAGCGGAAGAGACCCAGTACTTC
CASSPGLAEETQYF
>-|TRBJ2-5|14|TRBV24-1|-
TGTGCCACCAGTTTCGGGGCCATGGAGGAGACCCAGTACTTC
CATSFGAMEETQYF
>TRBD1|TRBJ2-2|15|TRBV30|few
TGTGCCTGGAGTGCCGGGACAGGGGGCCCCGGGGAGCTGTTTTTT
CAWSAGTGGPGELFF
>TRBD1|TRBJ2-5|14|TRBV11-2|-
TGTGCCAGCAGGCCAAACAGGGGCGGGGAGACCCAGTACTTC
CASRPNRGGETQYF
>-|TRBJ2-7|16|TRBV6-5|-
TGTGCCAGCAGTTACTCATCCGGACGGATTCGATACGAGCAGTACTTC
CASSYSSGRIRYEQYF
>-|TRBJ2-5|12|TRBV5-4|-
TGTGCCAGCAGCTTGGATTTGCAAGATCAGTACTTC
CASSLDLQDQYF
>TRBD1|TRBJ2-3|18|TRBV4-1|-
TGCGCCAGCAGCCAGCCGCTCCAGGACAGGCGCGTCATACATACGCAGTATTTT
CASSQPLQDRRVIHTQYF
>TRBD2|TRBJ2-3|16|TRBV3-1/TRBV3-2|once
TGTGCCAGCAGCCAATTACTAGCGAATTTTTCAGATACGCAGTATTTT
CASSQLLANFSDTQYF
>TRBD2|TRBJ2-7|14|TRBV30|once
TGTGCCTGGAGTGTAGGGCTAGCGGTCTACGAGCAGTACTTC
CAWSVGLAVYEQYF
>-|TRBJ2-2|17|TRBV11-3|once
TGTGCCAGCAGCTTGAGCCAGATTGGGCTTGAGACCGGGGAGCTGTTTTTT
CASSLSQIGLETGELFF
>-|TRBJ2-5|14|TRBV27|-
TGTGCCAGCAGTCCCCGGGGGCTCGGGGAGACCCAGTACTTC
CASSPRGLGETQYF
>TRBD1|TRBJ1-1|13|TRBV19|-
TGTGCCAGTAGTAGACAGGGGGCTACTGAAGCTTTCTTT
CASSRQGATEAFF
>-|TRBJ2-5|15|TRBV7-7|-
TGTGCCAGCAGCCCCACACTAGCAGGAGCGGAGACCCAGTACTTC
CASSPTLAGAETQYF
>-|TRBJ1-1|11|TRBV20-1|-
TGCAGTGCCCCAGGAGAAACTGAAGCTTTCTTT
CSAPGETEAFF
>TRBD2|TRBJ2-5|14|TRBV20-1|once
TGCAGTGCTAGTACTAGCGGGAGGCGGGAGACCCAGTACTTC
CSASTSGRRETQYF
>TRBD1|TRBJ2-7|14|TRBV2|-
TGTGCCAGCAGTCTCGGACAGGGGACGTACGAGCAGTACTTC
CASSLGQGTYEQYF
>-|TRBJ2-7|12|TRBV6-6|-
TGTGCCAGCAGTTACTCGACCAACGCGCAGTACTTC
CASSYSTNAQYF
>TRBD2|TRBJ2-2|17|TRBV5-6|-
TGTGCCAGCAGCTTGGGTCTAGCGGGACAGAACACCGGGGAGCTGTTTTTT
CASSLGLAGQNTGELFF
>TRBD1|TRBJ1-5|16|TRBV4-2|-
TGTGCCAGCAGCCAAGATTGGGGACAGGGGAGTCAGCCCCAGCATTTT
CASSQDWGQGSQPQHF
>-|TRBJ2-7|13|TRBV5-4|-
TGTGCCAGCAGCTTAGGCCCGAACTACGAGCAGTACTTC
CASSLGPNYEQYF
>-|TRBJ1-6|15|TRBV5-4|-
TGTGCCAGCAGCCCGGGCGGCAGGGAGGAATCACCCCTCCACTTT
CASSPGGREESPLHF
>-|TRBJ1-3|13|TRBV7-2|once
TGTGCCAACTCCGACAGCTCTGGAAACACCATATATTTT
CANSDSSGNTIYF
>TRBD2|TRBJ2-1|16|TRBV5-8|-
TGTGCCAGCAGCTGGTGGACTAGCGGGTCCTACAATGAGCAGTTCTTC
CASSWWTSGSYNEQFF
>TRBD2|TRBJ2-7|14|TRBV28|-
TGTGCCAGCAGGAAGGGACTAGCGGGAGCTAAGCAGTACTTC
CASRKGLAGAKQYF
>-|TRBJ2-7|13|TRBV7-2|once
TGTGCCAGCAGCGGAATGCATATACAGGAGCAGTACTTC
CASSGMHIQEQYF
>-|TRBJ2-6|15|TRBV3-1/TRBV3-2|-
TGTGCCAGCAGCTGGGGCCACTCTGGGGCCAACGTCCTGACTTTC
CASSWGHSGANVLTF
>TRBD1|TRBJ2-2|15|TRBV19|-
TGTGCCAGTGCCGAACAGGGGGCGGGATCCGGGGAGCTGTTTTTT
CASAEQGAGSGELFF
>-|TRBJ1-6|15|TRBV30|-
TGTGCCTGGAGTTTACGGGGGACCTATAATTCACCCCTCCACTTT
CAWSLRGTYNSPLHF
>-|TRBJ2-3|15|TRBV11-2|-
TGTGCCAGCAGCTTAGTTGGCGCTAGCACAGATACGCAGTATTTT
CASSLVGASTDTQYF
>-|TRBJ1-6|14|TRBV6-4|-
TGTGCCAGCAGTGGAGGCGGTTTTAATTCACCCCTCCACTTT
CASSGGGFNSPLHF